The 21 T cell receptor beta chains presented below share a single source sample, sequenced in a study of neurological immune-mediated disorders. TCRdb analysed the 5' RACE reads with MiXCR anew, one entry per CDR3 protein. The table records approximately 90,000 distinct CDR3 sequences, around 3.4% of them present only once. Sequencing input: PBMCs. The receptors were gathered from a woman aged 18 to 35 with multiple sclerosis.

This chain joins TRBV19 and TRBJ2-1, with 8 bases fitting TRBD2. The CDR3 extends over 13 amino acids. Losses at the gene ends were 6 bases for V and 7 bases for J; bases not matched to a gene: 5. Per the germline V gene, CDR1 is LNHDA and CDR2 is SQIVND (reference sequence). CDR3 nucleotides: TGTGCCAGTAGACCGGGAGGGGGAAATGAGCAGTTCTTC. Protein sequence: CASRPGGGNEQFF.

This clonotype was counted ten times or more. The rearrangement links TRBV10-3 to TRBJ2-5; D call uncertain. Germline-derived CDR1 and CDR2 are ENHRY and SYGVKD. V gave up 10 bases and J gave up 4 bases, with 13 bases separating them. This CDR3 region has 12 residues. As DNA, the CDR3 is TGTGCCACCCGATCGCTGGGAGAGACCCAGTACTTC. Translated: CATRSLGETQYF.

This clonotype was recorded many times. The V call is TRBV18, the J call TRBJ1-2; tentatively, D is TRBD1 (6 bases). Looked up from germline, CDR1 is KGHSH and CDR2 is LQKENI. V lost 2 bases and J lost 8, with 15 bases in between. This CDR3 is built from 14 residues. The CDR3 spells CASSPGDAGDGYTF. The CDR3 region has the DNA TGTGCCAGCTCACCAGGGGATGCAGGGGACGGCTACACCTTC.

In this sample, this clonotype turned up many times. DNA for the CDR3: TGTGCCAGCAGCCAACTTCCTCAGGGGTATCAGCCCCAGCATTTT. It is translated as CASSQLPQGYQPQHF. The chain carries TRBV16 and TRBJ1-5; perhaps TRBD1 as D (6 bases). V lost 2 bases, J lost 5 bases, and 13 bases lay in between. Germline assignment: CDR1 KGHSY and CDR2 FQNENV. CDR3 length: 15 amino acids.

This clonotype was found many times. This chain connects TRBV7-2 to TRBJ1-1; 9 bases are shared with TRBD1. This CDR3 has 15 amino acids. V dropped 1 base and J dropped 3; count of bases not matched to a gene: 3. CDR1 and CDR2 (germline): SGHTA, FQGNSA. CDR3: CASSLGGQGYTEAFF. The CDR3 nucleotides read TGTGCCAGCAGCTTAGGCGGACAGGGGTACACTGAAGCTTTCTTT.

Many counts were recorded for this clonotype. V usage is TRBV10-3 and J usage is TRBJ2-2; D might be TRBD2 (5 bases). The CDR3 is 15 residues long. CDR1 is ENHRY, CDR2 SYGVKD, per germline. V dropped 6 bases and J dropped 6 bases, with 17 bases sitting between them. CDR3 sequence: CAIRGSGYGSGELFF. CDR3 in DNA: TGTGCCATCAGGGGGAGTGGATACGGTTCCGGGGAGCTGTTTTTT.

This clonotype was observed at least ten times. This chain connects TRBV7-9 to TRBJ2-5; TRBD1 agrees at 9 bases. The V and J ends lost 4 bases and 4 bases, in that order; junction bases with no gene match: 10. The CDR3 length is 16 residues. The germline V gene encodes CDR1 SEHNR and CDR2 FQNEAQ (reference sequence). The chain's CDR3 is CASSYYGQGFGETQYF. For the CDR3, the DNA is TGTGCCAGCAGCTATTACGGACAGGGGTTCGGAGAGACCCAGTACTTC.

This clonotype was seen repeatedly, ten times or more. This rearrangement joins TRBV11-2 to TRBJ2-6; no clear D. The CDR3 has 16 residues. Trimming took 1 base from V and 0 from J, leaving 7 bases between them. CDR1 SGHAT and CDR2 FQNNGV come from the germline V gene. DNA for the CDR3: TGTGCCAGCAGCTTAGTCGCGAACTCTGGGGCCAACGTCCTGACTTTC. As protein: CASSLVANSGANVLTF.

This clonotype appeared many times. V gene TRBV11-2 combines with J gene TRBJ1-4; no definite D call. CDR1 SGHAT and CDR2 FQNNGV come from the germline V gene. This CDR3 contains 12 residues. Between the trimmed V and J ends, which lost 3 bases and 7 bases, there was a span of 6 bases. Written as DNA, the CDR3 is TGTGCCAGCAGCTTTGAGGGTGAAAAACTGTTTTTT. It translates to CASSFEGEKLFF.

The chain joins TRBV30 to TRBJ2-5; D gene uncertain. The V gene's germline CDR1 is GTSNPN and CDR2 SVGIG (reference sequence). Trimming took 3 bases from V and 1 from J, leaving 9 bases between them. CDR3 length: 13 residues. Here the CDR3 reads CAWRPGAQETQYF. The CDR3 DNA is TGTGCCTGGAGACCAGGTGCCCAAGAGACCCAGTACTTC.

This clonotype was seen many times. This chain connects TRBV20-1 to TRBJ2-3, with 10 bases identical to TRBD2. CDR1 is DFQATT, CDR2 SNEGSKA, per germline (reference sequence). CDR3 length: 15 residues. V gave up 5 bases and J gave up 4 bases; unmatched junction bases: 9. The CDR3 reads CSAPDSGGFPDTQYF. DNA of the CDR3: TGCAGTGCTCCTGATAGCGGGGGGTTCCCAGATACGCAGTATTTT.

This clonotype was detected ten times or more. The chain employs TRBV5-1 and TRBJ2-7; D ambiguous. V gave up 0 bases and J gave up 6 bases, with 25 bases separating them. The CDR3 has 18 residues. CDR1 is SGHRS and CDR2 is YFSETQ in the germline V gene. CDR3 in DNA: TGCGCCAGCAGCTTGGGGGTTGGGGTCACCCTCCGGTTGGGCGAGCAGTACTTC. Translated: CASSLGVGVTLRLGEQYF.

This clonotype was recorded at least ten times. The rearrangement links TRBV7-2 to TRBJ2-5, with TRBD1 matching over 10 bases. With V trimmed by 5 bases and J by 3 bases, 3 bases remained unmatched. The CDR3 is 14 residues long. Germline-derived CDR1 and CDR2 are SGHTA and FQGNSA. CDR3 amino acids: CASSPGQGKETQYF. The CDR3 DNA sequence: TGTGCCAGCAGCCCGGGACAGGGGAAAGAGACCCAGTACTTC.

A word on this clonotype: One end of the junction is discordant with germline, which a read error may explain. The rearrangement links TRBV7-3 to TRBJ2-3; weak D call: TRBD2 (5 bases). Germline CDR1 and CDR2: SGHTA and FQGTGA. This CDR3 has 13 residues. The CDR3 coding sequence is TGTGTCAGCAGCGCGGGCTTCACAGATACGCAGTATTTT. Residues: CVSSAGFTDTQYF.

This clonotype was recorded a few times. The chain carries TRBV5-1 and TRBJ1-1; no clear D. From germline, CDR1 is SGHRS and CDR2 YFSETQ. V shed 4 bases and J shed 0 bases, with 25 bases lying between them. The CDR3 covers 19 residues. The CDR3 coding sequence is TGCGCCAGCAGCCCTCCTTTTCCCGGGTACTTTAACATGAACACTGAAGCTTTCTTT. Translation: CASSPPFPGYFNMNTEAFF.

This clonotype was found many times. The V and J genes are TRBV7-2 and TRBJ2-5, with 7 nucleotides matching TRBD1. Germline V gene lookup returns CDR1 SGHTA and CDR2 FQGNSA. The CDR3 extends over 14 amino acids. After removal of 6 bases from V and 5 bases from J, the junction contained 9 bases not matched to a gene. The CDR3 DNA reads TGTGCCAGCAGGAGGGTAGGGGGCGGTGAGACCCAGTACTTC. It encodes CASRRVGGGETQYF.

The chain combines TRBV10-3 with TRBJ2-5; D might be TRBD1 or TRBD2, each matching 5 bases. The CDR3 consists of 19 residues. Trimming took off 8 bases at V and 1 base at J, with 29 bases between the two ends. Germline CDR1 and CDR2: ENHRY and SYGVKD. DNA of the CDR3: TGTGCCATCGACGGACAAGGCGGGTTCAAGTGGCTTGTCCAAGAGACCCAGTACTTC. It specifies CAIDGQGGFKWLVQETQYF.

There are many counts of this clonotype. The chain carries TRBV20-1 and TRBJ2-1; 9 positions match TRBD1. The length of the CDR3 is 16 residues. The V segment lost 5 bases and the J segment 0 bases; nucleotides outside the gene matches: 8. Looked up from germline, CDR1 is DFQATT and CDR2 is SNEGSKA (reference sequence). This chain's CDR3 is CSAPRDRASSYNEQFF. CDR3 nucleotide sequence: TGCAGTGCTCCCCGGGACAGGGCTAGCTCCTACAATGAGCAGTTCTTC.

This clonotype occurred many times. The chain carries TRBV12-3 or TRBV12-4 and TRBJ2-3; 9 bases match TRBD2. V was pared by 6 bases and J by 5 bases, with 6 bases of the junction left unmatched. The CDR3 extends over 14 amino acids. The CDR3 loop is CASRSGGFGDTQYF. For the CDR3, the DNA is TGTGCCAGCAGGAGCGGGGGGTTTGGAGATACGCAGTATTTT.

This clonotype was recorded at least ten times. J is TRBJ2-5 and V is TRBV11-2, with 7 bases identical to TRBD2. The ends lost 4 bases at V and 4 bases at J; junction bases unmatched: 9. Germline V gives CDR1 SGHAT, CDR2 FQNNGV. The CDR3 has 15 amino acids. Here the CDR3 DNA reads TGTGCCAGCAGCTCCCAGGGAGGGGTTGGAGAGACCCAGTACTTC. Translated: CASSSQGGVGETQYF.

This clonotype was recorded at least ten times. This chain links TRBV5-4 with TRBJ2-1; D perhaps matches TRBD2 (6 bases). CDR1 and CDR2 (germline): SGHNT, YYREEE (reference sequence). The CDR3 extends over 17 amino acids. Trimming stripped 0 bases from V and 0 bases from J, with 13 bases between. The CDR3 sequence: CASSLGPGASSYNEQFF. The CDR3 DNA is TGTGCCAGCAGCTTGGGACCGGGAGCCAGCTCCTACAATGAGCAGTTCTTC.